Below, 18 T cell receptor beta chains from the same sample are listed, as sequenced in a study of neurological immune-mediated disorders. MiXCR, applied by TCRdb to the 5' RACE reads, yields one record per CDR3 protein. The sample has some 71,000 distinct CDR3 sequences; roughly 10% are singletons. This sample's time point: longitudinal time-point 1 (baseline). The sequencing sample was made of PBMCs. The source of these receptors is a man aged 30-40 years in good health.

Many counts were recorded for this clonotype. The chain couples TRBV10-3 to TRBJ2-3; a weak D match, TRBD1 (5 bases). This CDR3 spans 14 amino acids. Germline V CDR1 and CDR2: ENHRY, SYGVKD. Trimming stripped 2 bases from V and 5 bases from J, with 11 bases between. CDR3 DNA: TGTGCCATCAGTGAGATGCAAGGGGAAGATACGCAGTATTTT. This translates into CAISEMQGEDTQYF.

In this sample, this clonotype turned up many times. The chain is built from TRBV9 and TRBJ2-4, with 12 bases aligning to TRBD2. From germline, CDR1 is SGDLS and CDR2 YYNGEE. Trimming cost V 0 bases and J 9 bases; bases outside gene matches: 1. CDR3 length: 14 amino acids. The CDR3 here is CASSVVLAGGIQYF. The CDR3 region has the DNA TGTGCCAGCAGCGTAGTACTAGCGGGAGGCATTCAGTACTTC.

This clonotype was recorded at least ten times. The rearrangement uses TRBV7-9 and TRBJ1-5; 9 nucleotides line up with TRBD1. Trimming took 4 bases from V and 4 from J; bases not matched to a gene: 5. The CDR3 has 15 amino acids. Germline CDR1 SEHNR, CDR2 FQNEAQ (reference sequence). CDR3 amino acids: CASSWGTGSNQPQHF. DNA of the CDR3: TGTGCCAGCAGCTGGGGGACAGGGAGTAATCAGCCCCAGCATTTT. Drawing the rest from reference TRBV7-9 and TRBJ1-5, the complete variable domain is DTGVSQNPRHKITKRGQNVTFRCDPISEHNRLYWYRQTLGQGPEFLTYFQNEAQLEKSRLLSDRFSAERPKGSFSTLEIQRTEQGDSAMYLCASSWGTGSNQPQHFGDGTRLSIL.

This clonotype was picked up many times. The chain links TRBV27 to TRBJ2-1; no clear D. The CDR3 extends over 16 amino acids. Germline CDR1 and CDR2: MNHEY and SMNVEV (reference sequence). V shed 1 base and J shed 0 bases, with 10 bases lying between them. This chain's CDR3 is CASSLFVGFSYNEQFF. CDR3 in DNA: TGTGCCAGCAGTTTATTTGTAGGATTCTCCTACAATGAGCAGTTCTTC.

In DNA form, the CDR3 reads TGTGCCAGCAGTGACTTTTTACGGGAAGGCACAGATACGCAGTATTTT. Protein product: CASSDFLREGTDTQYF. The rearrangement uses TRBV6-4 and TRBJ2-3; the D gene is possibly TRBD2 (5 bases). CDR3 length: 16 amino acids. Trimming shortened V by 1 base and J by 1 base, and 12 bases separated the two germline ends. Looked up from germline, CDR1 is MRHNA and CDR2 is SNTAGT.

Only a few counts were recorded for this clonotype. The chain carries TRBV20-1 and TRBJ2-7; 7 nucleotides align to TRBD2. V was pared by 5 bases and J by 1 base, with 5 bases of the junction left unmatched. The germline CDR1 and CDR2 sequences are DFQATT and SNEGSKA (reference sequence). This CDR3 is 13 amino acids long. The CDR3 DNA reads as TGCAGTGCTTACCGGGAGGCTTCCTACGAGCAGTACTTC. It translates to CSAYREASYEQYF.

This clonotype was recorded many times. The rearrangement joins TRBV18 to TRBJ1-1, with unresolved D. The CDR3 contains 13 residues. The ends were cut back, 0 bases at V and 9 bases at J, with 11 bases in the middle. Germline CDR1 reads KGHSH; CDR2 reads LQKENI. DNA for the CDR3: TGTGCCAGCTCACCACCGGAAAGGGTTAAAGCTTTCTTT. This sequence encodes CASSPPERVKAFF.

This clonotype was detected ten times or more. The rearrangement joins TRBV5-1 to TRBJ2-2; D might be TRBD1 (6 bases). The germline gives CDR1 SGHRS, CDR2 YFSETQ. The CDR3 loop spans 14 amino acids. V was clipped by 4 bases and J by 7 bases, with 14 bases between them. DNA of the CDR3: TGCGCCAGCAGCGTAACACAGGGAGTCGGGGAGCTGTTTTTT. Amino acids: CASSVTQGVGELFF.

This clonotype was seen a handful of times. One junction end disagrees with the germline gene, perhaps due to a read error. The V gene is TRBV7-2, the J gene TRBJ2-4, with 7 bases identical to TRBD2. This CDR3 has 14 residues. CDR1 SGHTA and CDR2 FQGNSA come from the germline V gene. CDR3 coding DNA: TGTGCCAGCAGCTTAGCGGGGGGGGAGGGCCTCACAAACTTC. This translates into CASSLAGGEGLTNF.

This clonotype was recorded at least ten times. The chain joins TRBV20-1 to TRBJ2-2, with 7 positions matching TRBD1. CDR1 and CDR2 from the germline V gene are DFQATT and SNEGSKA (reference sequence). V lost 3 bases, J lost 4 bases, and 8 bases stayed unmatched. This CDR3 has 15 amino acids. The CDR3 is CSASGVTGITGELFF. CDR3 bases: TGCAGTGCTAGTGGGGTGACAGGGATCACCGGGGAGCTGTTTTTT.

This clonotype has ten or more counts. The chain carries TRBV27 and TRBJ2-2; 9 bases are a match to TRBD1. The CDR3 runs 14 residues. V was clipped by 7 bases and J by 1 base; unmatched bases: 1. CDR1 MNHEY and CDR2 SMNVEV come from the germline V gene (reference sequence). The DNA for the CDR3 is TGTGCCAGCATGGGACAGGGGAACACCGGGGAGCTGTTTTTT. Its translation is CASMGQGNTGELFF.

This clonotype was observed many times. The chain joins TRBV5-1 to TRBJ2-7; D uncertain. Trimming removed 2 bases at V and 0 bases at J, with 9 bases between. Germline V gives CDR1 SGHRS, CDR2 YFSETQ. The CDR3 is 14 amino acids. Here the CDR3 reads CASSFDVASYEQYF. CDR3 nucleotides: TGCGCCAGCAGCTTCGACGTAGCCTCCTACGAGCAGTACTTC.

The table lists this clonotype with many counts. This chain links TRBV29-1 with TRBJ2-3; no reliable D call. The CDR3 loop spans 13 amino acids. Germline V gene data show CDR1 as SQVTM and CDR2 as ANQGSEA. Trimming stripped 1 base from V and 11 bases from J, with 16 bases between. The CDR3 region has the DNA TGCAGCGTTGAAGCCCCCTTCCCTTTTGGGCAGTATTTT. It codes for CSVEAPFPFGQYF.

This clonotype was seen many times. This chain links TRBV6-5 with TRBJ2-1; TRBD2 might be the D (5 bases). Germline-derived CDR1 and CDR2 are MNHEY and SVGAGI. The V end was cut by 2 bases, the J end by 0 bases, with 17 bases between. The CDR3 consists of 18 residues. The CDR3, as DNA: TGTGCCAGCAGTTACCACCGTCAAGGGAGAGACTCCTACAATGAGCAGTTCTTC. It translates to CASSYHRQGRDSYNEQFF.

This clonotype was observed at least ten times. The chain couples TRBV28 to TRBJ2-1; weak D call: TRBD1 (5 bases). The ends were cut back, 11 bases at V and 5 bases at J, with 13 bases in the middle. The CDR3 consists of 12 residues. CDR1 and CDR2 from the germline V gene are MDHEN and SYDVKM. The CDR3 DNA is TGTGCCTCGGTGCAGGGCGACAATGAGCAGTTCTTC. Protein: CASVQGDNEQFF.

This clonotype was counted between two and nine times. The J gene is TRBJ2-3, the V gene TRBV24-1; possibly TRBD1 for D (5 bases). V was clipped by 4 bases and J by 0 bases, with 10 bases between them. CDR1 and CDR2 (germline): KGHDR, SFDVKD. The CDR3 is 15 amino acids. CDR3 nucleotides: TGTGCCACCAGTGAAACGACAGCTAGCACAGATACGCAGTATTTT. Translating gives CATSETTASTDTQYF.

This clonotype was counted at least ten times. CDR3: CASSPRGERQFF. CDR3 in DNA: TGTGCCAGCAGTCCCCGCGGTGAGAGGCAGTTCTTC. J is TRBJ2-1 and V is TRBV6-6; D uncertain. In germline, CDR1 is MNHNY, CDR2 SVGAGI (reference sequence). The V gene lost 5 bases and the J gene lost 12 bases, with 14 bases spanning the gap. The CDR3 sequence is 12 residues long.

In this sample, this clonotype turned up many times. The V gene is TRBV12-3 or TRBV12-4, the J gene TRBJ2-2, with D perhaps matching TRBD2 (6 bases). The CDR3 contains 14 residues. V shed 6 bases and J shed 7 bases, with 15 bases lying between them. Here the CDR3 reads CASRSGLLIGELFF. The CDR3 coding sequence is TGTGCCAGCAGAAGCGGGCTCTTGATCGGGGAGCTGTTTTTT.